The TCR beta chain described here comes from a study of vaccination and CD4 T cells after COVID-19. Whole-study context: Mild disease affected 10 or so convalescent patients and severe disease one, all SARS-CoV-2 positive by nasal swab PCR. Findings of the study overall: Researchers report that 304 of 307 vaccine-specific clones in convalescent patients proved spike mono-reactive. It was observed that, in convalescent patients, a median roughly 85% of reactive clones arose only post-vaccination. There was no significant change from around 19 to 38 median reactive clonotypes.

TCRdb analysed the PCR reads with MiXCR anew, one entry per CDR3 protein. The sample shows just under 20,000 distinct CDR3 sequences, about 60% of them seen only once. Concerning this clonotype: Its specificity is unknown.

The V segment lost 4 bases and the J segment 2 bases; nucleotides outside the gene matches: 19. The germline gives CDR1 SGHTA, CDR2 FQGNSA. This CDR3 spans 19 amino acids. The sample consisted of CD4+ T cells from blood, taken after SARS-CoV-2 vaccination. This TCR was recovered from a human donor who had recovered from COVID-19. The chain links TRBV7-2 to TRBJ2-7; 8 nucleotides line up with TRBD1. The CDR3 DNA sequence: TGTGCCAGCAGCTGGCCTCGGGCAGCCTCGGGACAGGACACCTACGAGCAGTACTTC. Its protein is CASSWPRAASGQDTYEQYF.